This TCR beta chain was sequenced in a study of cytomegalovirus exposure and HLA in healthy donors. Primers for the PCR totalled 60 Vbeta and 13 Jbeta. Authors' analysis steps: An analysis that came later counted approximately 76 million unique TCR beta chains, 10 million to 12 million shared. Assay: immunoSEQ multiplex PCR; the TCRdb copy retains only in-frame clones and omits some. That table gives V, J and clone size, and the DNA gave D and trimming. Of 150,000 to 200,000 clones in the sample, about 80% were seen once. The CDR3 loop spans 15 amino acids. Germline V gives CDR1 LGHNA, CDR2 YNFKEQ. The sequence derives from a female donor in good health and CMV-seronegative. The specimen was PBMCs. V is TRBV4-2 and J is TRBJ2-5; TRBD2 aligns across 9 bases. The J call may be mistaken, given a closer DNA end match to TRBJ2-7. The CDR3 DNA follows: TGTGCCAGCAGCCGACCGGGACTAGCTGCTCTCGAGCAGTACTTC. It yields the protein CASSRPGLAALEQYF.